This paragraph reports one TCR beta chain. The target of this receptor is not known. The conserved phenylalanine or tryptophan is not found at the CDR3 terminus, so this likely reflects a read error. RNA from unsorted whole blood was extracted with TRIzol reagent, and germline DNA was obtained with the DNeasy Blood & Tissue kit. Chronic HBV infection was present in the patients, and the patients were treatment-naive at sampling. Around 4 milliliters of peripheral blood were collected into K2EDTA tubes before surgery. This record comes from a study of tumor-infiltrating lymphocytes in primary liver carcinoma listed by TCRdb under 2017. For the wider study: Between November 2015 and March 2016, roughly five patients in China with histopathologically diagnosed primary liver carcinoma had surgical resection. Of the five patients (three men and two women, aged 30 to 69 years), four had hepatocellular carcinoma and one had combined HCC and intrahepatic cholangiocarcinoma. The tumors of the five patients were staged as T1-T3 N0M0, with maximum diameters ranging from about 4 to 11 cm. Each sample produced roughly 3.5 to 8 million productive TCRbeta reads, and read depth showed no significant difference between tissue types. TCRbeta repertoire sequencing, expression microarrays and whole-exome sequencing were combined in the study across five regions of each liver tumor, with adjacent normal tissue and blood also included. A total of approximately 35 specimens from 5 patients, comprising approximately 25 tumor regions, 5 adjacent noncancerous liver tissues and 5 peripheral blood samples, were covered by TCRbeta repertoire sequencing. Reproducibility between technical replicate repertoires was high, with correlation coefficients above 0.95 and mean shared-clone rates about 0.91. Study-wide conclusions, independent of this receptor: The top 250 clones accounted for a significantly greater share of the repertoire in tumors than in blood (p = 0.039). Because only the TCR beta chain was sequenced and unpaired alpha chains were not captured, true repertoire diversity is likely underestimated. Only five or six patients were included in the study, and the authors note that the findings should be validated in a larger study. Repertoire overlap was higher between tumor regions (mean around 36%) than tumor-adjacent (approximately 17%) or tumor-blood (approximately 14%) pairs, consistent with antigen-driven expansion. Since the samples were bulk and unsorted, there was no way to compare CD4+ and CD8+ T cell repertoires.

Using a constant-region primer and ProtoScript II reverse transcriptase, TCRbeta-specific cDNA was reverse-transcribed from roughly 460 ng total RNA. TCRbeta libraries were built with three nested multiplex PCR rounds, a slightly modified ARM-PCR procedure. Multiplex TRBV1-TRBV30 forward primers and a Cbeta reverse primer were used in the first two PCR rounds, each of which was run for around 10 cycles. Sample barcodes and Illumina adapters were added in a final 25-cycle PCR using Deep VentR polymerase. Before sequencing, amplicons of 200-500 bp were purified from gel using a QIAquick gel extraction kit. TCRbeta amplicons were sequenced on an Illumina HiSeq 2500 with 250-bp paired-end reads. On the study's bioinformatics: To recover full CDR3 sequences, reads were quality-trimmed using Trimmomatic v0.33 and paired reads were then merged using FLASH v1.2.11. V, D and J germline segments were assigned to the rearranged TCRbeta sequences by MiGEC v1.2.1b. Clonotype statistics and Shannon-Wiener diversity indices were computed with VDJtools v1.0.0. To cut down on sampling bias, every analysis after diversity analysis relied on just the 250 most abundant clonotypes from each sample. TCRdb passed the public sequencing reads through fastp at Q25 and MiXCR, retaining productive beta sequences. All rows with the same CDR3 protein become a single entry with the most common DNA and genes. These V and J calls rely on TCRdb rather than the paper's analysis. The sample table records 300,000 to 350,000 distinct CDR3 sequences; around 60% of these occur just once. The ten largest clones capture approximately 5.9% of the sample.

CDR1 and CDR2, per the germline V gene, are SGHVS and FQNEAQ. A distance of 12 bases separates the germline ends of V and J, which lose 2 bases and 10 bases respectively. The CDR3 length is 14 residues, termini included. CDR3 DNA only is kept here, 42 bases in frame from base 1. The TCR sequence derives from a man in his forties with primary liver carcinoma and hepatitis B virus infection. The sequenced material came from peripheral blood. The sequence links TRBV7-8 to TRBJ1-6; 5 matching bases give a weak D call of TRBD1. The CDR3 loop reads CASSLFPRDSPLHS. The DNA sequence follows: TGTGCCAGCAGCTTATTCCCCAGGGACTCACCCCTCCACTCT.